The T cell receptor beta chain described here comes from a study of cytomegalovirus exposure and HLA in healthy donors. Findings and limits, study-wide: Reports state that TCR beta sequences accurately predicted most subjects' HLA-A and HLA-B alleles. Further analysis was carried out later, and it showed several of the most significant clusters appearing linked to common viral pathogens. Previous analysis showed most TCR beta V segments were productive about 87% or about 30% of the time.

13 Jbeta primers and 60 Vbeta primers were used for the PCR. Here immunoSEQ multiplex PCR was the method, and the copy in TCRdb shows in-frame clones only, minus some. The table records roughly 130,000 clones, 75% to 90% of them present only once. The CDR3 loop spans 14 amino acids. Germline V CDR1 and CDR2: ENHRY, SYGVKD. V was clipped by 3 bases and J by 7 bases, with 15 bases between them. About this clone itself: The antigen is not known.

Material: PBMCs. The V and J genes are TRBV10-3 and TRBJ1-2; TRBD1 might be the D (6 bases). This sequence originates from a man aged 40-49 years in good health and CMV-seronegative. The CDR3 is CAISEGQGNGGYTF. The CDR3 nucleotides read TGTGCCATCAGTGAAGGTCAGGGGAACGGTGGCTACACCTTC.